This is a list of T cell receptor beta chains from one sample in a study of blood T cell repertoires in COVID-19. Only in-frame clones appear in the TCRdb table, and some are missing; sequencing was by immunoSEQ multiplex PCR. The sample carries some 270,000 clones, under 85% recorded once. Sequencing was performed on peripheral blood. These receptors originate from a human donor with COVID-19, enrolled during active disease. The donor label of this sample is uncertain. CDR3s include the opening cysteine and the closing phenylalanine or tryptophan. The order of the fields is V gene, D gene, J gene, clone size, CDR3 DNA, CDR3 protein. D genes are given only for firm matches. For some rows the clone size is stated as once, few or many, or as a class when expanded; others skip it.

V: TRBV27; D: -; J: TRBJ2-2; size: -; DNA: TGTGCCAGCAGCGCGCCGCTGGACACCGGGGAGCTGTTTTTT; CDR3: CASSAPLDTGELFF
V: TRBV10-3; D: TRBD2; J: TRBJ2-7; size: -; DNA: TGTGCCATCAGTGGGGGGAGGACTAGCGGGCTAAGCTCCTACGAGCAGTACTTC; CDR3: CAISGGRTSGLSSYEQYF
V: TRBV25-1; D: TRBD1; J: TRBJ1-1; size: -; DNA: TGTGCCAGCAGTGAAGCAGGGGGAATCACTGAAGCTTTCTTT; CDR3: CASSEAGGITEAFF
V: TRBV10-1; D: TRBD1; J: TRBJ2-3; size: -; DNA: TGCGCCAGCTGGGACAGTCCCTCTAGCACAGATACGCAGTATTTT; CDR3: CASWDSPSSTDTQYF
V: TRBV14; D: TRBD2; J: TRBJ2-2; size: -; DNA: TGTGCCAGCAGCCACTTAGCGGGAGGTGCCGGGGAGCTGTTTTTT; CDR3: CASSHLAGGAGELFF
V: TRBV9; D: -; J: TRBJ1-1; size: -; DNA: TGTGCCAGCAGCGTAGGTGTTGGGGGACACACAGCCACTGAAGCTTTCTTT; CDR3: CASSVGVGGHTATEAFF
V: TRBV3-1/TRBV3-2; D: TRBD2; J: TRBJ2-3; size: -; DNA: TGTGCCAGCAGCCCGCGGGAGGCCCCAAATACGCAGTATTTT; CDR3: CASSPREAPNTQYF
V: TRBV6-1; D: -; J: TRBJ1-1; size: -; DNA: TGTGCCAGCAGTGACCCCACCGGGCGGGGGAACACTGAAGCTTTCTTT; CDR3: CASSDPTGRGNTEAFF
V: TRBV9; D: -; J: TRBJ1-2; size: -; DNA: TGTGCCAGCAAGAGTACAGGAACTAACTATGGCTACACCTTC; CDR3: CASKSTGTNYGYTF
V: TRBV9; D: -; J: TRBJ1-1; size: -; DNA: TGTGCCAGCAGCGTATTTAGGAACACTGAAGCTTTCTTT; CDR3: CASSVFRNTEAFF
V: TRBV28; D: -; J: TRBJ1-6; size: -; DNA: TGTGCCAGCAGCCGGGGTGGCAGACGTAATTCACCCCTCCACTTT; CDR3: CASSRGGRRNSPLHF
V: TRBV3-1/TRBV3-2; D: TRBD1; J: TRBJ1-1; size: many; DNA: TGTGCCAGCAGCCAGGGGGACAGGCACACTGAAGCTTTCTTT; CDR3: CASSQGDRHTEAFF
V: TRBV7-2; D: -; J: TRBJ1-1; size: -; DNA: TGTGCCAGCAGCTTAAGCGGTACAGTAAACACTGAAGCTTTCTTT; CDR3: CASSLSGTVNTEAFF
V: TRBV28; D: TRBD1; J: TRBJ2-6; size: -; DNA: TGTGCCAGCAGTTTTCGGTCGGGGCAGGGGGTCTCTGGGGCCAACGTCCTGACTTTC; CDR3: CASSFRSGQGVSGANVLTF
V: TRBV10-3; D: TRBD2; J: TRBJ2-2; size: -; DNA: TGTGCCATCAGTGAGTCGGCTAGCGGGAGGGCGGGGACCGCCGGGGAGCTGTTTTTT; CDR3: CAISESASGRAGTAGELFF